This TCR beta chain was obtained from a study of cytomegalovirus exposure and HLA in healthy donors. In the PCR, 60 Vbeta and 13 Jbeta primers were used. Profiled with immunoSEQ multiplex PCR; TCRdb holds only in-frame clones, not every one. Its table records fewer than 200,000 clones. Germline-derived CDR1 and CDR2 are SGHRS and YFSETQ. V shed 0 bases and J 4 bases; nucleotides not matched to a gene: 5. The CDR3 is 15 residues long. Sequencing input: PBMCs. The source is a woman aged 55-69 years in good health and CMV-seronegative. The chain combines TRBV5-1 with TRBJ2-7, with 9 nucleotides matching TRBD1. The CDR3 nucleotides are TGCGCCAGCAGCTTGGCGACAGGGGGTTGGTACGAGCAGTACTTC. This codes for CASSLATGGWYEQYF.